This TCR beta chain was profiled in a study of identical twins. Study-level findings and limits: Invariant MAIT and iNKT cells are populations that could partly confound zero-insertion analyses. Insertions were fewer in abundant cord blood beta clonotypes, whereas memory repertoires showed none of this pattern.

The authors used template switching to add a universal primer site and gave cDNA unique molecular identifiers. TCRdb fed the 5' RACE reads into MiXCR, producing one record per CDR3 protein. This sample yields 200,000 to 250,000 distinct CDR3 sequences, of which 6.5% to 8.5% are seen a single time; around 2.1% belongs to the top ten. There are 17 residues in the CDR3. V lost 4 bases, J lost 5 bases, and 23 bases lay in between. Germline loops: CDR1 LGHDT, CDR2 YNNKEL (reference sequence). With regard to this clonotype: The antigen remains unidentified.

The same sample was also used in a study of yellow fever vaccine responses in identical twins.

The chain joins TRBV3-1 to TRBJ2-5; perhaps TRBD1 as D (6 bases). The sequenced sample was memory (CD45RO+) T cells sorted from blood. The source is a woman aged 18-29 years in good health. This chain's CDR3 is CASSPPFFWGQGETQYF. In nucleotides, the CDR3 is TGTGCCAGCAGCCCCCCGTTTTTCTGGGGGCAAGGTGAGACCCAGTACTTC.